These T cell receptor beta chains were read from a single sample in a study of T cell repertoires in cytomegalovirus infection. TCRdb independently ran MiXCR on the reads; one entry per CDR3 protein. The table includes 200,000 to 250,000 distinct CDR3 sequences, 10% to 15% detected once. Sequencing input: PBMCs. These receptors all stem from a human donor in good health (CMV status not recorded). Some clones in this sample may be carry-over from other donors' samples. CDR3s include the opening cysteine and the closing phenylalanine or tryptophan. A D gene is named only where the DNA matches it firmly. Clone size, where shown, is once, few, many, or a class for clones that have expanded.

size,V,J,D,DNA,CDR3
many,TRBV7-2,TRBJ2-6,-,TGTGCCAGCAGCAGCGATCCTGGGGCCAACGTCCTGACTTTC,CASSSDPGANVLTF
-,TRBV5-6,TRBJ1-4,-,TGTGCCAGCAGCTGGGGACGGACCTTTGAAAAACTGTTTTTT,CASSWGRTFEKLFF
few,TRBV5-1,TRBJ2-1,TRBD1,TGCGCCAGCAGCTTTGGGACAGGGAGGAACAATGAGCAGTTCTTC,CASSFGTGRNNEQFF
few,TRBV2,TRBJ2-1,TRBD2,TGTGCCAGCAGTGTGAAACCCGGGACTAGCGGGAGTGAGCAGTTCTTC,CASSVKPGTSGSEQFF
-,TRBV2,TRBJ1-2,-,TGTGCCAGCAGTGAAATTGGGCAGGGTTATGGCTACACCTTC,CASSEIGQGYGYTF
many,TRBV7-8,TRBJ2-5,TRBD2,TGTGCCAGCAGCCGGAGCGGGGGGGCGGAGACCCAGTACTTC,CASSRSGGAETQYF
many,TRBV7-2,TRBJ2-7,-,TGTGCCAGCAGCTTAATTGACAGAGCTTACGAGCAGTACTTC,CASSLIDRAYEQYF
few,TRBV7-2,TRBJ2-1,-,TGTGCCAGCAGCTTAACTGGAGACTCCTACAATGAGCAGTTCTTC,CASSLTGDSYNEQFF
-,TRBV6-8,TRBJ2-5,TRBD1,TGTGCCAGCAGTTACACGGGACAGCGACAAGAGACCCAGTACTTC,CASSYTGQRQETQYF
-,TRBV5-6,TRBJ1-1,TRBD1,TGTGCCAGCAGCCGACCAGGGGGTACTGAAGCTTTCTTT,CASSRPGGTEAFF
many,TRBV7-9,TRBJ2-3,-,TGTGCCAGCAGCTTAGACCAGGGAAGTCACGATACGCAGTATTTT,CASSLDQGSHDTQYF
-,TRBV7-9,TRBJ2-7,TRBD2,TGTGCCAGCAGCTCCCTAAATGTCGGGGGAGGGCCAGACGAGCAGTACTTC,CASSSLNVGGGPDEQYF
-,TRBV2,TRBJ1-2,TRBD1,TGTGCCAGCAGCCAGGACAGGGACCTCGGCTACACCTTC,CASSQDRDLGYTF
-,TRBV24-1,TRBJ2-1,TRBD2,TGTGCCACTAGCGGGGCTTCGCTCTACCCTTACAATGAGCAGTTCTTC,CATSGASLYPYNEQFF
once,TRBV30,TRBJ2-6,-,TGTGCCTTCTCAACGGGGACCGGGGCCAACGTCCTGACTTTC,CAFSTGTGANVLTF
many,TRBV7-2,TRBJ1-2,-,TGTGCCAGCAGCTTAGCAGGGAGGGACGGCTACACCTTC,CASSLAGRDGYTF
many,TRBV10-3,TRBJ2-3,-,TGTGCCATCAGTGAGCCAACTACCCCAATCCGTACGCAGTATTTT,CAISEPTTPIRTQYF
few,TRBV15,TRBJ1-1,TRBD1,TGTGCCACCAGCAGAGGGGACAGGGGAGATACTGAAGCTTTCTTT,CATSRGDRGDTEAFF
once,TRBV20-1,TRBJ1-1,-,TGCAGTGCTAGATATATTCAGGGGTTGGGGACTGAAGCTTTCTTT,CSARYIQGLGTEAFF
few,TRBV2,TRBJ1-6,TRBD1,TGTGCCAGCAGGGAGACAGGGCTCTATAATTCACCCCTCCACTTT,CASRETGLYNSPLHF
-,TRBV5-1,TRBJ2-6,-,TGCGCCAGCAACGCTGACAGGCCGATTTCTGGGGCCAACGTCCTGACTTTC,CASNADRPISGANVLTF
few,TRBV18,TRBJ1-1,-,TGTGCCAGCTCACCACGGAGCGCTGAAGCTTTCTTT,CASSPRSAEAFF
-,TRBV19,TRBJ1-1,TRBD1,TGTGCCAGTAGACCTACCCTAACAGGGGAGGCTGAAGCTTTCTTT,CASRPTLTGEAEAFF
few,TRBV6-2/TRBV6-3,TRBJ1-4,TRBD1,TGTGCCAGCAGCCTCGGACAGGGGCCAACTAATGAAAAACTGTTTTTT,CASSLGQGPTNEKLFF
many,TRBV7-2,TRBJ2-7,-,TGTGCCAGCAGCTTAAGAGGTTCCCCCTACGAGCAGTACTTC,CASSLRGSPYEQYF
-,TRBV10-3,TRBJ1-2,-,TGTGCCATCAGTGAGTCAGAGGGGGGCTATGGCTACACCTTC,CAISESEGGYGYTF
many,TRBV11-3,TRBJ2-5,TRBD1,TGTGCCAGCAGCTTAGCCTCGGGACAGGGGGAAGAGACCCAGTACTTC,CASSLASGQGEETQYF
few,TRBV12-3/TRBV12-4,TRBJ2-5,-,TGTGCCAGCAGTTTAGGGACCTCCCCCGAGACCCAGTACTTC,CASSLGTSPETQYF
many,TRBV7-8,TRBJ2-5,-,TGTGCCAGCAGCTTAGTTGGTGTACAAGAGACCCAGTACTTC,CASSLVGVQETQYF
many,TRBV6-1,TRBJ2-5,-,TGTGCCAGCAGTGACCGGGCCGAGGGGGGGAAGACCCAGTACTTC,CASSDRAEGGKTQYF
many,TRBV7-2,TRBJ1-2,TRBD1,TGTGCCAGCAGCCAAGGGACAGGTGCCTATGGCTACACCTTC,CASSQGTGAYGYTF
-,TRBV7-9,TRBJ2-1,-,TGTGCCAGCACCGCCATTGGTGAGCAGTTCTTC,CASTAIGEQFF
many,TRBV7-6,TRBJ1-5,TRBD1,TGTGCCAGCAGTCGCGACAGGGGAGGGGACAATCAGCCCCAGCATTTT,CASSRDRGGDNQPQHF
many,TRBV7-2,TRBJ2-3,-,TGTGCCAGCAGTCCGGTCCCAGATACGCAGTATTTT,CASSPVPDTQYF
once,TRBV20-1,TRBJ2-5,TRBD2,TGCAGTGCTAGATCTAGCGGGAGCATAGAGACCCAGTACTTC,CSARSSGSIETQYF
-,TRBV30,TRBJ1-1,TRBD1,TGTGCCTGGAGTCTACAGGGGGCCACTGAAGCTTTCTTT,CAWSLQGATEAFF
-,TRBV11-2,TRBJ2-7,-,TGTGCCAGCAGTAGCCAGGGTGCATACTCCGAGCAGTACTTC,CASSSQGAYSEQYF
few,TRBV19,TRBJ2-1,-,TGTGCCAGTACGGGATTCGGATACAATGAGCAGTTCTTC,CASTGFGYNEQFF
-,TRBV20-1,TRBJ1-4,TRBD1,TGCAGTGCTAGAAGGGGACAGGGCGATGAAAAACTGTTTTTT,CSARRGQGDEKLFF
many,TRBV10-3,TRBJ1-5,TRBD1,TGTGCCATCAGCCCAGGGGGCTCGAGCAATCAGCCCCAGCATTTT,CAISPGGSSNQPQHF
many,TRBV11-2,TRBJ2-5,TRBD1,TGTGCCAGCAGGTATACAGGGACAGAAGAGACCCAGTACTTC,CASRYTGTEETQYF
-,TRBV20-1,TRBJ2-7,TRBD1,TGCAGTGCTTTATCGCGGACAGGGAACTCCTACGAGCAGTACTTC,CSALSRTGNSYEQYF
few,TRBV5-6,TRBJ1-1,-,TGTGCCAGCAGCTTGGGCACGGGACCCATGAACACTGAAGCTTTCTTT,CASSLGTGPMNTEAFF
many,TRBV7-2,TRBJ1-1,-,TGTGCCAGCAGCGTGACAGAGAACACTGAAGCTTTCTTT,CASSVTENTEAFF
few,TRBV20-1,TRBJ2-1,TRBD2,TGCAGTGCTAGAGGGGGAGCGGGAAGGGGTGAGCAGTTCTTC,CSARGGAGRGEQFF
-,TRBV6-1,TRBJ1-3,-,TGTGCCAGCGCAGGCGGCCAGAGAGGAAACACCATATATTTT,CASAGGQRGNTIYF
-,TRBV29-1,TRBJ1-1,-,TGCAGCGTCAGGGTAGACACTGAAGCTTTCTTT,CSVRVDTEAFF